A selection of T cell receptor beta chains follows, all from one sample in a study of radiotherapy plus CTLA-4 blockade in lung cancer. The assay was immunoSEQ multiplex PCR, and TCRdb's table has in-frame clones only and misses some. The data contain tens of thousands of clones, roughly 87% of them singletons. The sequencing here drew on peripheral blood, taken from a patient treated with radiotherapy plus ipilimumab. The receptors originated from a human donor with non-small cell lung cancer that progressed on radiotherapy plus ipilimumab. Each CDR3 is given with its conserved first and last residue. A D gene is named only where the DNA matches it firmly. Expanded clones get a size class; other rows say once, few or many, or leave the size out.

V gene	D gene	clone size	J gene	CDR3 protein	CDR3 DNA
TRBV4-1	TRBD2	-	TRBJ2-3	CASSQPHFRLAGEEDTQYF	TGCGCCAGCAGCCAACCTCACTTTAGACTAGCGGGAGAGGAAGATACGCAGTATTTT
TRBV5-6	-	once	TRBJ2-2	CASSLVRTNTGELFF	TGTGCCAGCAGCTTGGTCAGGACGAACACCGGGGAGCTGTTTTTT
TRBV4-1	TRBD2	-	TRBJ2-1	CASSQVVAGGSLSYNEQFF	TGCGCCAGCAGCCAAGTTGTTGCGGGCGGGAGTCTTTCCTACAATGAGCAGTTCTTC
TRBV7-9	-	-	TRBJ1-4	CASSLHGEKLFF	TGTGCCAGCAGCTTACACGGGGAAAAACTGTTTTTT
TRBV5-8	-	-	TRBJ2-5	CASSNPRGGQETQYF	TGTGCCAGCAGCAATCCCAGGGGAGGGCAAGAGACCCAGTACTTC
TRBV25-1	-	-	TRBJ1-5	CASSETGSRNQPQHF	TGTGCCAGCAGTGAAACAGGGTCGCGCAATCAGCCCCAGCATTTT
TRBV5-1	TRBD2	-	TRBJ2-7	CASSLAGTSGRALYEQYF	TGCGCCAGCAGCTTGGCCGGGACTAGCGGGAGGGCCCTATACGAGCAGTACTTC
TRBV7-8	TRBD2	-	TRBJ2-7	CASGLLIGGDEQYF	TGTGCCAGCGGCTTATTGATTGGGGGGGACGAGCAGTACTTC
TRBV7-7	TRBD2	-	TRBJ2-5	CASSLGDYYQETQYF	TGTGCTAGCAGCTTGGGGGACTATTACCAAGAGACCCAGTACTTC
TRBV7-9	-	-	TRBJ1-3	CASSLIVKSGNTIYF	TGTGCCAGCAGCTTAATCGTGAAATCTGGAAACACCATATATTTT
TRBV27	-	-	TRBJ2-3	CASSYSTDTQYF	TGTGCCAGCAGTTATAGCACAGATACGCAGTATTTT
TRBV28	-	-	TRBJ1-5	CASSSSAWTYSNQPQHF	TGTGCCAGCAGCTCCTCAGCGTGGACCTATAGCAATCAGCCCCAGCATTTT
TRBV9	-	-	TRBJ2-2	CASSVFQGFTGELFF	TGTGCCAGCAGCGTCTTTCAGGGATTCACCGGGGAGCTGTTTTTT
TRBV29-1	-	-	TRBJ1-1	CSVVGGLGTEAFF	TGCAGCGTCGTCGGGGGGCTAGGCACTGAAGCTTTCTTT
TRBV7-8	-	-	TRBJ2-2	CASSPRGPLNTGELFF	TGTGCCAGCAGCCCCAGGGGTCCCCTGAACACCGGGGAGCTGTTTTTT
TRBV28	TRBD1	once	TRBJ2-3	CASLDRADTQYF	TGTGCCAGCCTCGACAGGGCAGATACGCAGTATTTT
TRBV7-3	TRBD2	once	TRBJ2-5	CASSTGLAETQYF	TGTGCCAGCAGCACCGGACTAGCGGAGACCCAGTACTTC
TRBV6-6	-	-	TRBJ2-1	CASGSGPGNEQFF	TGTGCCAGCGGATCGGGTCCGGGAAATGAGCAGTTCTTC
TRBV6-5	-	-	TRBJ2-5	CASSQNGYQETQYF	TGTGCCAGCAGTCAGAACGGGTACCAAGAGACCCAGTACTTC
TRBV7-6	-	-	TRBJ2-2	CASSLARDRRTGELFF	TGTGCCAGCAGCTTAGCGAGGGATCGGAGAACCGGGGAGCTGTTTTTT
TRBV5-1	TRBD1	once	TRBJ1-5	CASSLETGGEPQHF	TGCGCCAGCAGCTTGGAAACAGGGGGGGAGCCCCAGCATTTT
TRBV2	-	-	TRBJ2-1	CASRVPPDRFYNEQFF	TGTGCCAGCCGCGTCCCGCCCGACAGGTTCTACAATGAGCAGTTCTTC
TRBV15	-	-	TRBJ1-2	CATSPVGAAANYGYTF	TGTGCCACCAGTCCGGTGGGGGCAGCCGCTAACTATGGCTACACCTTC
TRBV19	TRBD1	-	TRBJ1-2	CATRDRGRGSYGYTF	TGTGCCACCAGGGACAGGGGGCGCGGGAGCTATGGCTACACCTTC
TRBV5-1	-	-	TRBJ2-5	CASSLVGTQETQYF	TGCGCCAGCAGCTTGGTTGGGACACAAGAGACCCAGTACTTC
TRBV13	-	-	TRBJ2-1	CASSFFISGGSSYNEQFF	TGTGCCAGCAGCTTTTTTATTAGCGGAGGGAGCTCCTACAATGAGCAGTTCTTC
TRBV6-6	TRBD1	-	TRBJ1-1	CASSSRLTGAAEAFF	TGTGCCAGCAGTTCCCGATTGACAGGGGCCGCTGAAGCTTTCTTT
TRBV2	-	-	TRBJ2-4	CASSDWGGFGKNIQYF	TGTGCCAGCAGTGATTGGGGGGGCTTTGGCAAAAACATTCAGTACTTC
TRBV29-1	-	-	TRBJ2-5	CSVGGYQETQYF	TGCAGCGTTGGAGGGTACCAAGAGACCCAGTACTTC
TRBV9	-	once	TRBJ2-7	CASSVALGYEQYF	TGTGCCAGCAGCGTAGCCCTCGGCTACGAGCAGTACTTC
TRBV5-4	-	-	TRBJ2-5	CASSLQGVETQYF	TGTGCCAGCAGCTTACAAGGGGTAGAGACCCAGTACTTC
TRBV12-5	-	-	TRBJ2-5	CASGFGVETQYF	TGTGCTAGTGGTTTTGGGGTGGAGACCCAGTACTTC
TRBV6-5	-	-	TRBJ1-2	CASSTLTGSNYGYTF	TGTGCCAGCAGTACCCTCACAGGCTCTAACTATGGCTACACCTTC
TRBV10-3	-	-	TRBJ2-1	CATASQKGAESYNEQFF	TGTGCCACCGCCAGTCAAAAAGGGGCCGAGTCCTACAATGAGCAGTTCTTC
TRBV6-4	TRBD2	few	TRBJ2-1	CATEEQAGVGEQFF	TGTGCCACCGAGGAACAGGCGGGAGTTGGAGAGCAGTTCTTC
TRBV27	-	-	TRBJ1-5	CASSSLAVSNQPQHF	TGTGCCAGCAGTTCCCTCGCAGTTAGCAATCAGCCCCAGCATTTT
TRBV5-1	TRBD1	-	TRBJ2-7	CASSSGQGNSQYF	TGCGCCAGCAGCTCCGGACAGGGTAATTCTCAGTACTTC
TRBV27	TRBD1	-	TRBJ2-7	CASSWGQGAASEQYF	TGTGCCAGCAGTTGGGGACAGGGGGCGGCTAGCGAGCAGTACTTC
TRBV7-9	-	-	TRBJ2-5	CASSFRETQYF	TGTGCCAGCAGCTTTCGGGAGACCCAGTACTTC
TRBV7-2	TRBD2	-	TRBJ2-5	CASSYGLAGRETQYF	TGTGCCAGCAGCTACGGACTAGCGGGTAGAGAGACCCAGTACTTC
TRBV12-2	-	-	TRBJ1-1	CASRLAEPGTGLLRGFF	TGTGCAAGTCGCTTAGCGGAACCGGGGACAGGACTCCTTCGGGGTTTCTTT
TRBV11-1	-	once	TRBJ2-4	CASSRDRHPSKNIQYF	TGTGCCAGCAGCCGCGACAGGCACCCTTCCAAAAACATTCAGTACTTC
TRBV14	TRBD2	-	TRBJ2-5	CASSQGRLAGIETQYF	TGTGCCAGCAGCCAAGGTCGACTAGCGGGAATAGAGACCCAGTACTTC
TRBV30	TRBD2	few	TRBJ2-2	CAWIPLAGGFGELFF	TGTGCCTGGATACCTCTAGCGGGAGGTTTCGGGGAGCTGTTTTTT
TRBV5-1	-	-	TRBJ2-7	CASSSSASYEQYF	TGCGCCAGCAGTTCTAGCGCGTCCTACGAGCAGTACTTC
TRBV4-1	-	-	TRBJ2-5	CASSQDLSGRGKETQYF	TGCGCCAGCAGCCAAGATCTCTCTGGACGGGGAAAAGAGACCCAGTACTTC
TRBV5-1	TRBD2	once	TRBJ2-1	CASSGGLAGGLSYNEQFF	TGCGCCAGCAGCGGGGGACTAGCGGGAGGTCTATCCTACAATGAGCAGTTCTTC
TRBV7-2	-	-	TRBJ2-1	CASSSTGTSYNEQFF	TGTGCCAGCAGCTCAACCGGGACATCCTACAATGAGCAGTTCTTC
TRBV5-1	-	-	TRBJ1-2	CASSLAQRYGYTF	TGCGCCAGCAGCTTGGCCCAGAGATATGGCTACACCTTC
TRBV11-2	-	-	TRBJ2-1	CASSLGPGNEQFF	TGTGCCAGCAGCTTAGGGCCCGGGAACGAGCAGTTCTTC
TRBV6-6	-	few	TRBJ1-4	CASSRWPRGNEKLFF	TGTGCCAGCAGCCGGTGGCCCCGGGGAAATGAAAAACTGTTTTTT
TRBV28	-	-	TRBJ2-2	CASIPSPGERAVKGLRELFF	TGTGCCAGCATCCCTTCGCCGGGGGAAAGGGCGGTAAAAGGCTTGCGGGAGCTGTTTTTT
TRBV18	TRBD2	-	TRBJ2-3	CASSPVGLAGSTDTQYF	TGTGCCAGCTCACCAGTTGGACTAGCGGGTAGCACAGATACGCAGTATTTT
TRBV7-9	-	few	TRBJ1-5	CASSPLAGQPQHF	TGTGCCAGCAGCCCATTGGCGGGTCAGCCCCAGCATTTT
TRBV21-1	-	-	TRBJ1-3	CASARAGAGNTIYF	TGTGCCAGCGCACGCGCAGGGGCTGGAAACACCATATATTTT
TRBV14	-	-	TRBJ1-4	CASSQERTKGEKLFF	TGTGCCAGCAGCCAAGAGCGTACGAAGGGGGAAAAACTGTTTTTT
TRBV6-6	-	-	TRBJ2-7	CASTSAAKSYEQYF	TGTGCCAGCACTAGCGCAGCCAAATCCTACGAGCAGTACTTC
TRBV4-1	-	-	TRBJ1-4	CASSQGSVWANEKLFF	TGCGCCAGCAGCCAAGGGTCCGTATGGGCTAATGAAAAACTGTTTTTT
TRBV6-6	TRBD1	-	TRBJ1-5	CAISRDRGNQPQHF	TGTGCCATCTCCCGGGACAGGGGTAATCAGCCCCAGCATTTT